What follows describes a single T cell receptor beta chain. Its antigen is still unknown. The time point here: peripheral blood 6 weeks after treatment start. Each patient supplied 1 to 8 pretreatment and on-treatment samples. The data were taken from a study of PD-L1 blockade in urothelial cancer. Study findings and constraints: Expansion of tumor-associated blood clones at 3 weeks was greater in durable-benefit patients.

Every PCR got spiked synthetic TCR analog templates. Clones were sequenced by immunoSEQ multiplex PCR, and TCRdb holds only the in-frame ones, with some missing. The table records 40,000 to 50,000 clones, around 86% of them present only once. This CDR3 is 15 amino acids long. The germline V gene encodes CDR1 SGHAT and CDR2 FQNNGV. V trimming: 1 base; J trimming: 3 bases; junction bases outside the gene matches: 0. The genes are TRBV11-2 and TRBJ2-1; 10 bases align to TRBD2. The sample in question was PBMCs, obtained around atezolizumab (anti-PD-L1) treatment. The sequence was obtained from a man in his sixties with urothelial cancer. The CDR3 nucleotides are TGTGCCAGCAGCTTAGGGACTAGCGGCTACAATGAGCAGTTCTTC. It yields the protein CASSLGTSGYNEQFF. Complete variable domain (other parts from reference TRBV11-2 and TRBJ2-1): EAGVAQSPRYKIIEKRQSVAFWCNPISGHATLYWYQQILGQGPKLLIQFQNNGVVDDSQLPKDRFSAERLKGVDSTLKIQPAKLEDSAVYLCASSLGTSGYNEQFFGPGTRLTVL.